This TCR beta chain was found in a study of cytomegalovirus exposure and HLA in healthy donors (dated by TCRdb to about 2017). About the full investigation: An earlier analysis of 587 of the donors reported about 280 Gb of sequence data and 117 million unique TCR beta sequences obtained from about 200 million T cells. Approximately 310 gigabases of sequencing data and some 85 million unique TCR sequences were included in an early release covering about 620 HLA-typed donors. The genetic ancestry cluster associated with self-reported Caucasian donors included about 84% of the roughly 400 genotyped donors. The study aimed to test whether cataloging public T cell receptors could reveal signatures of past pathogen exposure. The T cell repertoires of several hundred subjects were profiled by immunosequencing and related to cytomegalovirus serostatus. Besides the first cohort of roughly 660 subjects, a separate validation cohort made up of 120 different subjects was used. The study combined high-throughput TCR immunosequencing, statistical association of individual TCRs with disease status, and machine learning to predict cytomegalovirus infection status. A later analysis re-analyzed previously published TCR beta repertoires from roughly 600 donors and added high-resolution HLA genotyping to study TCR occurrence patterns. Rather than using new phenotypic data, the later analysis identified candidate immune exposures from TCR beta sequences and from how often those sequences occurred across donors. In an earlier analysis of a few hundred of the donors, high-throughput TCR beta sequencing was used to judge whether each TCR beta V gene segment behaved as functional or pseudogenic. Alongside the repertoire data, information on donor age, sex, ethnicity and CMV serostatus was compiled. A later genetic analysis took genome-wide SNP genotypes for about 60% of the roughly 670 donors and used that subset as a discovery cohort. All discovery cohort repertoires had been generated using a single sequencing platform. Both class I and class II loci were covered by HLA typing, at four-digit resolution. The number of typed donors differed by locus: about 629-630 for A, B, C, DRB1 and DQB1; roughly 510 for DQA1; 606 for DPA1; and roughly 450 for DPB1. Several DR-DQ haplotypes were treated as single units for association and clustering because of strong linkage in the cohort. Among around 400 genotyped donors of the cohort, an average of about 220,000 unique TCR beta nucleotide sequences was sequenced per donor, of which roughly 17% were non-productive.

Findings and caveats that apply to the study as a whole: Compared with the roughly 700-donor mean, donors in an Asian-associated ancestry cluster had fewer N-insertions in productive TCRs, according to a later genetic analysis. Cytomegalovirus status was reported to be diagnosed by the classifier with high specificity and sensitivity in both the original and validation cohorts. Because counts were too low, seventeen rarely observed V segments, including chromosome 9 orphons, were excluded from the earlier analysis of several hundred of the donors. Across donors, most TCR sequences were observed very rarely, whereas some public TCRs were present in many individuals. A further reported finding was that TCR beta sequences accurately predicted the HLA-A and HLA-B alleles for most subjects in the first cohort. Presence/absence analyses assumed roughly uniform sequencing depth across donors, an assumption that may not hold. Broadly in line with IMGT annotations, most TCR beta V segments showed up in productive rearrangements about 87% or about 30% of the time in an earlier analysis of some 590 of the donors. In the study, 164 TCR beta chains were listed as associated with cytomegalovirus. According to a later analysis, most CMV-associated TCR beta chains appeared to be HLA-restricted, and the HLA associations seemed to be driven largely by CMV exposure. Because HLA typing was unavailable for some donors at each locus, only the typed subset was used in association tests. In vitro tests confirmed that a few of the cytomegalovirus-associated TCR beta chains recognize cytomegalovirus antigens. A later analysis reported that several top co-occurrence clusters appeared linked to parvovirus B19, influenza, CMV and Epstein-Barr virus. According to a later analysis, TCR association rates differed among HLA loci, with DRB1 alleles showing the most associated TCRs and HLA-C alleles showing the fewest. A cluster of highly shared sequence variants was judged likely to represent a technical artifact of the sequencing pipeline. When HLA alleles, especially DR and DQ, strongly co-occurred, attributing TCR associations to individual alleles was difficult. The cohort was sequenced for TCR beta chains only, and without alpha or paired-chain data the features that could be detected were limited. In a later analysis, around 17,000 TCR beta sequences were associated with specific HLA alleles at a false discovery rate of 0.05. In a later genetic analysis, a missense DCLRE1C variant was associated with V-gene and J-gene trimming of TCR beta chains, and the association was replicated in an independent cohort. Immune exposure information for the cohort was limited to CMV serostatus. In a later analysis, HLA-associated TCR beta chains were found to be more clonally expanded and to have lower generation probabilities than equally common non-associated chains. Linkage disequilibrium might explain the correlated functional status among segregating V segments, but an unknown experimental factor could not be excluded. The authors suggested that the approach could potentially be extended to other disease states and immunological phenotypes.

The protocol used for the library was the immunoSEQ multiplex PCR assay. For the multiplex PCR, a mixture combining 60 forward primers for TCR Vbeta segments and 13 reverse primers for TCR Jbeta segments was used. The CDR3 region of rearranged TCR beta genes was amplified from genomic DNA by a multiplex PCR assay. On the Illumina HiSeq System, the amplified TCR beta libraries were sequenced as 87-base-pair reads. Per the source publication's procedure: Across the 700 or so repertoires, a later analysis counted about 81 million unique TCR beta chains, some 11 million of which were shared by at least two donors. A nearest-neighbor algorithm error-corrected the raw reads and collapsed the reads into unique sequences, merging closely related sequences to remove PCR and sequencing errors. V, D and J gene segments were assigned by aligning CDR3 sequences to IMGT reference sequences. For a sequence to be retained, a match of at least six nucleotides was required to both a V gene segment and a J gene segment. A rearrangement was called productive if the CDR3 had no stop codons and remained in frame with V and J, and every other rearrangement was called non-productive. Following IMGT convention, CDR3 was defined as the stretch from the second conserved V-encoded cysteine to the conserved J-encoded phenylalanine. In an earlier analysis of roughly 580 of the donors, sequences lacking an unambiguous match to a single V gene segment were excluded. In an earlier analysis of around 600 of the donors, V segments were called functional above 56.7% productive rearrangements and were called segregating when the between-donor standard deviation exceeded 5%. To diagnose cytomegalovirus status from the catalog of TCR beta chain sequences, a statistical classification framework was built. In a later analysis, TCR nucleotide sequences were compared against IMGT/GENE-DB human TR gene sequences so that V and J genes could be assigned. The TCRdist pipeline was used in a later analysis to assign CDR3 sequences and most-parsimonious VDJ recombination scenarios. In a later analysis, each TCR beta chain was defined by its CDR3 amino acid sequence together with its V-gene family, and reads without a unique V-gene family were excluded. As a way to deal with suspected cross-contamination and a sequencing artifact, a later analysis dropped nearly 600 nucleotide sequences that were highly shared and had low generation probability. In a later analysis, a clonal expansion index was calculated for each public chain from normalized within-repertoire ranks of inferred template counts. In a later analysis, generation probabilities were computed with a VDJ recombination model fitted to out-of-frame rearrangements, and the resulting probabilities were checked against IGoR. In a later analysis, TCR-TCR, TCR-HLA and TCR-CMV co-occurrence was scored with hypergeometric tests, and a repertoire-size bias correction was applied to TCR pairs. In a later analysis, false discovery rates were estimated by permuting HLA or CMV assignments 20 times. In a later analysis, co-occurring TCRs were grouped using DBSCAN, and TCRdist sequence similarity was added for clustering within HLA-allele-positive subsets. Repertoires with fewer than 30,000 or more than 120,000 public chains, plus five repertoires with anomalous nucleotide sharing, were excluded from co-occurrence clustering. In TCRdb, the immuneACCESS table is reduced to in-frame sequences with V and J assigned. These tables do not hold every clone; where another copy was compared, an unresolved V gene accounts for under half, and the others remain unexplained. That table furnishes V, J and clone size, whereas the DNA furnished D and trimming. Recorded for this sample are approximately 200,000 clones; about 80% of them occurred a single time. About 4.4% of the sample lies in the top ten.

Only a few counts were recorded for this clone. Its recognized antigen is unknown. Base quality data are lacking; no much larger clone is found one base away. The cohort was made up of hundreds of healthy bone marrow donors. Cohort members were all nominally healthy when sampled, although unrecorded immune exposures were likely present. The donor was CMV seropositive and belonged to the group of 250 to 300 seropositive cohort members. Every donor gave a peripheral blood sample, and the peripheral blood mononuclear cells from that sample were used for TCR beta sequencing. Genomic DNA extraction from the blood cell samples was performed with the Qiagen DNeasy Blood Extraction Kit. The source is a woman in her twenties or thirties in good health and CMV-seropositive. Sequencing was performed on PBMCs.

The CDR3 corresponds to CASSQGGGGAGHEQFF. In nucleotides, the sequence is TGTGCCAGCAGCCAGGGCGGCGGGGGGGCCGGGCATGAGCAGTTCTTC. The receptor chain draws on TRBV4-2 and TRBJ2-1, with 9 bases aligning to TRBD2. V has 3 bases trimmed and J has 8 bases trimmed; junction bases matching no gene number 11. For CDR1 and CDR2, the germline V gene lists LGHNA and YNFKEQ. CDR3 length: 16 amino acids, cysteine to phenylalanine. Solely the CDR3 DNA is kept, with 48 bases framed from the first base.